This TCR beta chain was retrieved from a study of neurological immune-mediated disorders. Whole-study results and caveats: Whereas HTLV-1-associated myelopathy showed the most TCR clonal expansion, multiple sclerosis showed the least, with levels below those of healthy controls.

The starting material, 2 million PBMCs stored at -80 C, gave rise to the unsorted libraries. This clonotype was found many times. Antigen: not known. The V end lost 0 bases, the J end lost 6 bases, and 20 bases lay between the germline ends. The V gene's germline CDR1 is SEHNR and CDR2 FQNEAQ (reference sequence). This CDR3 has 17 amino acids. A single run covered 15-18 subjects with over 180 million TCR-beta sequences. TCRdb re-derived calls from the 5' RACE reads in MiXCR, one entry per CDR3 protein. The sample has roughly 90,000 distinct CDR3 sequences, under 4.5% seen once. This receptor was taken from a woman aged 50 to 65 with multiple sclerosis. The chain recombines TRBV7-9 with TRBJ1-1; possible D gene TRBD1, 6 bases. What was sequenced was PBMCs. CDR3 amino acids: CASSLAPAGVGLAEAFF. CDR3 coding DNA: TGTGCCAGCAGCTTAGCCCCCGCAGGGGTCGGCTTGGCTGAAGCTTTCTTT.